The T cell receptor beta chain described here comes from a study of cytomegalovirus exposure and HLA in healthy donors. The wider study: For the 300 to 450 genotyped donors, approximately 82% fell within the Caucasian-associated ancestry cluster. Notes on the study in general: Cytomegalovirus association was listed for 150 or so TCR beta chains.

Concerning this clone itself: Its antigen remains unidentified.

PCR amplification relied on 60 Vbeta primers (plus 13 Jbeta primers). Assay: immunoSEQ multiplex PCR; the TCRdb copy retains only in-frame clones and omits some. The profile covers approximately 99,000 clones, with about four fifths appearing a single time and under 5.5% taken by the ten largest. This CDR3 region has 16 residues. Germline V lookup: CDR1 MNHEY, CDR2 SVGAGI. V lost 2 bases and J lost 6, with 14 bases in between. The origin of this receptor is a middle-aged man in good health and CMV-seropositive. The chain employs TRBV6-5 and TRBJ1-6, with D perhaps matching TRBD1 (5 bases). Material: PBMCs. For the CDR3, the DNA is TGTGCCAGCAGTTACGACAGCTCAACCTTTAATTCACCCCTCCACTTT. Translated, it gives CASSYDSSTFNSPLHF.